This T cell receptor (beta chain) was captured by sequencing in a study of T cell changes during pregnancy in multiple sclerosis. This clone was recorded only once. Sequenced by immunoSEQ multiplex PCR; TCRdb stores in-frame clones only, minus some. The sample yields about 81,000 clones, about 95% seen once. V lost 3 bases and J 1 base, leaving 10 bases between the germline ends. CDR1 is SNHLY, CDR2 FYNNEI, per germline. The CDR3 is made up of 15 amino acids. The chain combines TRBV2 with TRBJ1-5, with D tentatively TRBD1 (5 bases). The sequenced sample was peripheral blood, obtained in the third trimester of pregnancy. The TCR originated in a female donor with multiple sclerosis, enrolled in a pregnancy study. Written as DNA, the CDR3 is TGTGCCAGCAGTGAGTACAGGATAAGCAATCAGCCCCAGCATTTT. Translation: CASSEYRISNQPQHF.